Below, 11 T cell receptor beta chains from the same sample are listed, as sequenced in a study of T-cell memory formation after mild COVID-19. From the 5' RACE reads, TCRdb called clonotypes with MiXCR, one entry per CDR3 protein. The sample lists about 340,000 distinct CDR3 sequences; about 15% were seen once. Sequences were obtained from PBMCs or a T cell subset sorted from them (not recorded which). All receptors come from a young man who had mild COVID-19 (a few samples of this study predate the infection). Cell type and time point are not known.

There are a few counts of this clonotype. The rearrangement uses TRBV20-1 and TRBJ1-1, with TRBD1 identical over 9 bases. CDR1 and CDR2 from the germline V gene are DFQATT and SNEGSKA (reference sequence). The V segment lost 6 bases and the J segment 6 bases; nucleotides outside the gene matches: 11. This CDR3 has 14 amino acids. The CDR3 DNA reads as TGCAGTGCGCGAGTGACAGGGGGATTGTCTGAAGCTTTCTTT. Protein sequence: CSARVTGGLSEAFF.

This clonotype was recorded at least ten times. The chain employs TRBV7-9 and TRBJ2-3; D possibly corresponds to TRBD2 (5 bases). In germline, CDR1 is SEHNR, CDR2 FQNEAQ (reference sequence). The CDR3 loop spans 14 amino acids. Trimming pared 5 bases from V and 4 bases from J, leaving 13 bases between. The CDR3 protein is CASSPLSGPDTQYF. In nucleotides, the CDR3 is TGTGCCAGCAGCCCCCTAAGCGGCCCAGATACGCAGTATTTT.

This clonotype was picked up a small number of times. This rearrangement joins TRBV5-1 to TRBJ2-7; the match to TRBD1 covers 9 bases. CDR1 and CDR2 (germline): SGHRS, YFSETQ. There are 13 residues in the CDR3. V lost 7 bases to trimming and J lost 3 bases; unmatched junction nucleotides: 5. CDR3 amino acids: CASSRTGDYEQYF. In DNA form, the CDR3 reads TGCGCCAGCTCCCGGACAGGGGACTACGAGCAGTACTTC.

The V and J genes are TRBV12-3 or TRBV12-4 and TRBJ1-5; possibly TRBD1 for D (6 bases). The CDR3 totals 13 residues. V lost 6 bases to trimming and J lost 7 bases, with 13 bases between them. The CDR3 DNA sequence: TGTGCCAGCAGCTCAGGGGAAGGGCAGCCCCAGCATTTT. Translation gives CASSSGEGQPQHF.

The genes are TRBV7-9 and TRBJ1-6, with D maybe TRBD1 (6 bases). The ends were cut back, 5 bases at V and 6 bases at J, with 14 bases in the middle. The CDR3 covers 15 residues. Germline V gene sequence: CDR1 SEHNR, CDR2 FQNEAQ (reference sequence). DNA for the CDR3: TGTGCCAGCAGCCCACAGGGTTGGGGTAATTCACCCCTCCACTTT. It translates to CASSPQGWGNSPLHF.

V and J are TRBV7-9 and TRBJ1-2; D perhaps matches TRBD1 (6 bases). With 6 bases removed from V and 3 bases from J, the gap between germline ends came to 17 bases. The V gene's germline CDR1 is SEHNR and CDR2 FQNEAQ (reference sequence). The CDR3 has 15 amino acids. CDR3 region: CASSETTGSDYGYTF. CDR3 nucleotides: TGTGCCAGCAGTGAAACAACAGGGTCGGACTATGGCTACACCTTC.

This clonotype was detected only a few times. The rearrangement links TRBV29-1 to TRBJ2-1; D perhaps matches TRBD2 (7 bases). The germline V gene encodes CDR1 SQVTM and CDR2 ANQGSEA. Trimming took 5 bases from V and 8 from J, leaving 13 bases between them. This CDR3 spans 12 amino acids. DNA for the CDR3: TGCAGCGTTACAGGGCTAGCGGATGAGCAGTTCTTC. It translates to CSVTGLADEQFF.

The rearrangement links TRBV15 to TRBJ2-3; the match to TRBD2 covers 9 bases. Germline V CDR1 and CDR2: LNHNV, YYDKDF (reference sequence). CDR3 length: 16 amino acids. V lost 1 base to trimming and J lost 2 bases; unmatched junction nucleotides: 4. Here the CDR3 DNA reads TGTGCCACCAGCAGAGGGGCGGGGGGGTTCACAGATACGCAGTATTTT. It codes for CATSRGAGGFTDTQYF.

The chain couples TRBV28 to TRBJ2-7; TRBD2 agrees at 8 bases. The V gene end was trimmed by 8 bases and the J gene end by 1 base; junction bases not matched to a gene: 7. The CDR3 loop spans 14 amino acids. Germline lookup yields CDR1 MDHEN and CDR2 SYDVKM. The DNA for the CDR3 is TGTGCCAGCTACCCCGGGACTAGGTCCTACGAGCAGTACGTC. Translating gives CASYPGTRSYEQYV.

The chain recombines TRBV5-6 with TRBJ1-1; D is ambiguous. The V gene lost 3 bases and the J gene lost 3 bases, with 6 bases spanning the gap. Germline V gene sequence: CDR1 SGHDT, CDR2 YYEEEE. The CDR3 runs 12 residues. CDR3 loop: CASSSYDTEAFF. Written as DNA, the CDR3 is TGTGCCAGCAGCTCATATGACACTGAAGCTTTCTTT. Looking up the rest from reference TRBV5-6 and TRBJ1-1 gives the full variable domain: DAGVTQSPTHLIKTRGQQVTLRCSPKSGHDTVSWYQQALGQGPQFIFQYYEEEERQRGNFPDRFSGHQFPNYSSELNVNALLLGDSALYLCASSSYDTEAFFGQGTRLTVV.

The genes are TRBV4-3 and TRBJ1-2; TRBD1 aligns across 11 bases. This CDR3 region has 14 residues. V dropped 5 bases and J dropped 7; count of bases not matched to a gene: 6. Germline CDR1 LGHNA, CDR2 YSLEER. CDR3 nucleotides: TGCGCCAGCAGCACTGGACAGGGGGCTCTTGGCTACACCTTC. Its translation: CASSTGQGALGYTF.